This T cell receptor (beta chain) stems from a study of blood T cell repertoires in COVID-19. V lost 6 bases to trimming and J lost 0 bases; unmatched junction nucleotides: 4. The germline gives CDR1 MGHDK, CDR2 SYGVNS. The CDR3 has 16 amino acids. Assay used: immunoSEQ multiplex PCR; TCRdb lists only in-frame clones, some missing. The repertoire holds about 270,000 clones, with 85% to 90% as singletons. Sample: PBMCs or T cells enriched from blood (not recorded which). This receptor was obtained from a woman younger than 35 who had recovered from COVID-19. The V call is TRBV25-1, the J call TRBJ1-6; 8 nucleotides match TRBD1. CDR3 protein: CASSQGASSYNSPLHF. CDR3 nucleotides: TGTGCCAGCAGCCAGGGGGCTAGCTCCTATAATTCACCCCTCCACTTT.